The clone carrying this TCR beta chain was seen ten or more times. Germline CDR1 is SGHAT and CDR2 is FQNNGV. Unmatched junction bases numbered 5, after V lost 6 bases and J lost 0 bases. This CDR3 has 15 amino acids. The sample comes from a study of low-dose radiotherapy and immunotherapy resistance in tumors. As for the study in general: Treatment of Cohort 1 consisted of 0.5 Gy per fraction every 2 weeks, adding up to 6.5 Gy.

Time point described: after trial treatment. The treatment was: LDRT plus nivolumab, ipilimumab, low-dose cyclophosphamide and aspirin (RACIN trial). In the RACIN dose-escalation trial, donors got nivolumab plus ipilimumab with aspirin, cyclophosphamide and radiotherapy. Priming of first-strand cDNA relied on TRAV- and TRBV-specific primers (covering alpha and beta chains). Amplification of TCRs used a constant-region primer and V-primer adapter for 15 to 25 PCR cycles. TCRdb recomputed calls from the reads with MiXCR, one row per CDR3 protein. The data show approximately 91,000 distinct CDR3 sequences, roughly 19% seen once.

The source was PBMCs, collected after low-dose radiotherapy plus immunotherapy. V is TRBV11-2 and J is TRBJ2-3; 8 positions agree with TRBD2. This TCR was recovered from a female donor with ovarian cancer. The CDR3, as DNA: TGTGCCAGCAGTCTGGAGCGGGGGAGCACAGATACGCAGTATTTT. Translation gives CASSLERGSTDTQYF.